This T cell receptor beta chain was retrieved from a study of blood T cell repertoires in COVID-19. Study at large: The United States, Italy and Spain supplied acute and convalescent COVID-19 samples. The cDNA or gDNA used as material had been derived from T cells, B-cell-depleted T cells, or PBMCs.

Per the original methods: Reference gene primer amplification in the assay estimated nucleated cell counts. The table came from immunoSEQ multiplex PCR; TCRdb's copy has only in-frame clones and leaves some out. V, J and clone size reflect that table, while D and trimming were determined from the DNA. The sample includes around 250,000 clones, 80% to 90% of them seen just once. The study drew participants aged roughly 18 to 95 years from approximately 25 US areas. The V and J ends lost 2 bases and 0 bases respectively, with 10 bases between them. The CDR3 contains 16 residues. Germline CDR1 and CDR2: ENHRY and SYGVKD.

The TCR was taken from a young woman with acute COVID-19. The chain employs TRBV10-3 and TRBJ2-2; D may be TRBD1 (7 bases). Sequences were obtained from PBMCs or T cells enriched from blood (not recorded which). This chain's CDR3 is CAISEQGGSNTGELFF. Here the CDR3 DNA reads TGTGCCATCAGTGAGCAGGGGGGATCGAACACCGGGGAGCTGTTTTTT.